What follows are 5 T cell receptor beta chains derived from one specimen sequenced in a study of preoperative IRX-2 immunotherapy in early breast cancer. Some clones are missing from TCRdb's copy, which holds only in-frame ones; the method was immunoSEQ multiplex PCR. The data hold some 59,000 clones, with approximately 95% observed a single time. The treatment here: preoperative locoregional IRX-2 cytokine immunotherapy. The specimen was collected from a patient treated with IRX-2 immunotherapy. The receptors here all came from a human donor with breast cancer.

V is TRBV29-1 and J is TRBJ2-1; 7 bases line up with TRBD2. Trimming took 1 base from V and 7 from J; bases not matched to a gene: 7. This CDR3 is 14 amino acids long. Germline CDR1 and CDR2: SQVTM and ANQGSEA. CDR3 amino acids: CSVEAPTSTNEQFF. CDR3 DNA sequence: TGCAGCGTTGAAGCCCCGACTAGCACGAATGAGCAGTTCTTC.

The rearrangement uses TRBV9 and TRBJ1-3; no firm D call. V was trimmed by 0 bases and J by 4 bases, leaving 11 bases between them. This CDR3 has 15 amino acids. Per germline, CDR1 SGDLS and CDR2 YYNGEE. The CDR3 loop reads CASSVDPAGGNTIYF. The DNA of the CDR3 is TGTGCCAGCAGCGTAGACCCTGCGGGGGGAAACACCATATATTTT.

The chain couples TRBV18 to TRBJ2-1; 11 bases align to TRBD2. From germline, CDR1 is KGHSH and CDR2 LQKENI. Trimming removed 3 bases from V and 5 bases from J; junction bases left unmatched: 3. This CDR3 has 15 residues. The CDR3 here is CASSPGTSGNNEQFF. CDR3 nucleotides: TGTGCCAGCTCACCCGGGACTAGCGGAAACAATGAGCAGTTCTTC.

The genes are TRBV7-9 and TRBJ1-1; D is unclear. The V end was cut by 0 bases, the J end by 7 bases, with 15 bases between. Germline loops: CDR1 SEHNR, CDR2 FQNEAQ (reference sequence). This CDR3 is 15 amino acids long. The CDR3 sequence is CASSLALGKPLEAFF. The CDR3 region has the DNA TGTGCCAGCAGCTTAGCGCTAGGGAAACCTCTTGAAGCTTTCTTT.

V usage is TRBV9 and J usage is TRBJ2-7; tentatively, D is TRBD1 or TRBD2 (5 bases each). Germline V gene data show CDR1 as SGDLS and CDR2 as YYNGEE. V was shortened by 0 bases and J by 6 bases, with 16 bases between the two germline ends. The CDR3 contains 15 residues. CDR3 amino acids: CASSVDLGETVEQYF. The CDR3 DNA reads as TGTGCCAGCAGCGTAGACCTGGGGGAGACGGTCGAGCAGTACTTC.